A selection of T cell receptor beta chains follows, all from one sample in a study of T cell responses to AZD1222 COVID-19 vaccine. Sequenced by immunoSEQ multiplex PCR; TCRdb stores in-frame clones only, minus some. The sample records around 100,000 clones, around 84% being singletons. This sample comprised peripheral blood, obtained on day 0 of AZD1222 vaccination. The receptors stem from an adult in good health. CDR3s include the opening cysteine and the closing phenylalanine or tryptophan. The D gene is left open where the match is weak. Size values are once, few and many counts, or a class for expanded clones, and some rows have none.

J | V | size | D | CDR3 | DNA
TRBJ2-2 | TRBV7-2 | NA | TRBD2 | CASSPGLAGFSNTGELFF | TGTGCCAGCAGCCCGGGACTAGCGGGATTTTCGAACACCGGGGAGCTGTTTTTT
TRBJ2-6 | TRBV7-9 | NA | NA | CASSHALGANVLTF | TGTGCCAGCAGCCATGCACTTGGGGCCAACGTCCTGACTTTC
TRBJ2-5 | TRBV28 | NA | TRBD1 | CASSPDRGLEETQYF | TGTGCCAGCAGTCCGGACAGGGGGCTTGAGGAGACCCAGTACTTC
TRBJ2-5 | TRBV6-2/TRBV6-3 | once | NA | CASSYSRVGTQYF | TGTGCCAGCAGTTACTCGCGTGTGGGGACCCAGTACTTC
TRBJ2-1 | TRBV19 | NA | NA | CASSISGPYYNEQFF | TGTGCCAGTAGTATCAGTGGACCCTACTACAATGAGCAGTTCTTC
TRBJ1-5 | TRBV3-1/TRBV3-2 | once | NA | CASSQEGGSGQPQHF | TGTGCCAGCAGCCAAGAGGGCGGGTCCGGTCAGCCCCAGCATTTT
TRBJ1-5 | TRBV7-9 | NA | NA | CASSRGGLSNQPQHF | TGTGCCAGCAGCCGGGGGGGACTTAGCAATCAGCCCCAGCATTTT
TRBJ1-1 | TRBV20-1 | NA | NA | CSARSWTEAFF | TGCAGTGCCCGGAGTTGGACTGAAGCTTTCTTT
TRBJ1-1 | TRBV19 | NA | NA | CASTLTGANTEAFF | TGTGCCAGTACTTTGACAGGCGCCAACACTGAAGCTTTCTTT
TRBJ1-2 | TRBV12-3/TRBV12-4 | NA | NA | CASSQGGGYTF | TGTGCCAGCAGTCAAGGGGGAGGCTACACCTTC
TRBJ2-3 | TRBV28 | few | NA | CASSRLVRQYF | TGTGCCAGCAGCAGACTAGTGAGGCAGTATTTT
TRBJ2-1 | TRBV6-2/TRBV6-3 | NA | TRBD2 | CASSPGTSGRLGSYNEQFF | TGTGCCAGCAGCCCCGGGACTAGCGGGAGACTGGGTTCCTACAATGAGCAGTTCTTC
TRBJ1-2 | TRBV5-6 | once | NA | CASSGLSGTNYGYTF | TGTGCCAGCAGCGGGCTGTCCGGAACTAACTATGGCTACACCTTC
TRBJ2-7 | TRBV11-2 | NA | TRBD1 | CASSRDRSYEQYF | TGTGCCAGCAGCCGGGACAGGTCCTACGAGCAGTACTTC
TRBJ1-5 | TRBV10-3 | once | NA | CAISAAGTGNQPQHF | TGTGCCATCAGTGCTGCAGGGACGGGCAATCAGCCCCAGCATTTT
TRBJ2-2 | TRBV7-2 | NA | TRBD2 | CASSLGLAGNTGELFF | TGTGCCAGCAGCCTAGGGCTAGCGGGGAACACCGGGGAGCTGTTTTTT
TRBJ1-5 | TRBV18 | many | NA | CASSLRQGYQPQHF | TGTGCCAGCTCACTACGTCAGGGGTATCAGCCCCAGCATTTT
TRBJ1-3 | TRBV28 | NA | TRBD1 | CASGQGIGNTIYF | TGTGCCAGCGGACAGGGTATTGGAAACACCATATATTTT
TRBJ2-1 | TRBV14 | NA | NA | CASSPRQNLYNEQFF | TGTGCCAGCAGCCCCAGACAGAATCTCTACAATGAGCAGTTCTTC
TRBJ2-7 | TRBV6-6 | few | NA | CASNSRSYEQYF | TGTGCCAGCAATAGTCGCTCCTACGAGCAGTACTTC
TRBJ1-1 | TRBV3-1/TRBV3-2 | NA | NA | CASSQDGGRQAFF | TGTGCCAGCAGCCAAGATGGGGGGCGGCAAGCTTTCTTT
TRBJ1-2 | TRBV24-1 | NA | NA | CATSDGGLYGYTF | TGTGCCACCAGTGATGGGGGGTTATATGGCTACACCTTC
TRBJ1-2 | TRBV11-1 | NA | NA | CASSQDGAAENYGYTF | TGTGCCAGCAGCCAAGACGGGGCAGCTGAGAACTATGGCTACACCTTC